What follows describes a single T cell receptor (beta chain). Its antigen target is currently unknown. Base qualities are not at hand, and no much larger clone is one base apart. The treatment or condition tag for this specimen amounts to: in vitro stimulation with specific CMV peptide epitopes to enrich CMV-specific T cells. CDR1 DFQATT and CDR2 SNEGSKA are derived from the germline V gene (reference sequence). The cysteine opens and the phenylalanine closes a CDR3 of 13 amino acids. Just CDR3 DNA is preserved here, 39 bases in frame from base 1. Trimming costs V 3 bases and J 0 bases, and their ends lie 8 bases apart. This sample was sequenced with an Illumina HiSeq 1500. Using fastp at Q25 and MiXCR, TCRdb reprocessed the public reads and kept productive beta chains. Every CDR3 protein is listed once, alongside the most common genes and DNA of its rows. The table for this sample lists a few hundred thousand distinct CDR3 sequences; about 39% of them were counted only once. Of the sample, about 45% is held by the ten largest clones.

The data are from a study of T cell repertoires in cytomegalovirus infection (dated by TCRdb to the late 2010s). Looking at the study overall: Peptide stimulations targeted recently identified HLA-C-restricted CMV epitopes, whose presentation resists viral immunomodulation, together with well-studied HLA-B-restricted epitopes. The HLA type of each donor mattered for the analysis, because public TCR beta signatures pointed to carriage of CMV infection along with the matching HLA type. Summary of the overall study and its limitations: In both this cohort and an independent roughly 350-donor cohort, the cumulative frequency of public TCR beta family members distinguished carriers of CMV infection plus the relevant HLA type. In the ex vivo response, HLA-C-restricted CMV-specific TCR beta clonotypes were dominant, and in two of eight donors the single most frequent clonotype came from this HLA-C-restricted group.

The sequence was collected from a human donor in good health (CMV status not recorded). Some clones in this sample may be carry-over from other donors' samples. The chain joins TRBV20-1 to TRBJ2-5, and TRBD1 may be the D gene, going by 5 matching bases. The input for sequencing was cultured PBMCs, taken from culture after CMV antigen stimulation. The CDR3 protein is CSARRRDQETQYF. The sequenced DNA is TGCAGTGCTAGGCGCAGGGACCAAGAGACCCAGTACTTC.